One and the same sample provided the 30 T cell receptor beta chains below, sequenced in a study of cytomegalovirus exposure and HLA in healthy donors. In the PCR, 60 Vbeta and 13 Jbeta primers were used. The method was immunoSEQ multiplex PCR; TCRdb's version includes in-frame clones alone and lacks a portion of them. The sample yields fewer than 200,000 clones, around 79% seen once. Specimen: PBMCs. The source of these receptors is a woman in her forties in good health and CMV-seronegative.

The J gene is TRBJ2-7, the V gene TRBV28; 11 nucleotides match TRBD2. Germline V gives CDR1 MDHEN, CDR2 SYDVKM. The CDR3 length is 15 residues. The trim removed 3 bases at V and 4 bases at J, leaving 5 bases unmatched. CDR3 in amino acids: CASSLTGTSGYEQYF. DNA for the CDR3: TGTGCCAGCAGTTTGACCGGGACTAGCGGTTACGAGCAGTACTTC.

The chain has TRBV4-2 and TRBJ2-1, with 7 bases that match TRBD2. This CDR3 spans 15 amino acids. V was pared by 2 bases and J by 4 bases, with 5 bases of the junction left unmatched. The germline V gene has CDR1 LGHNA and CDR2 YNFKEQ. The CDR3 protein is CASSQSREPYNEQFF. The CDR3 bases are TGTGCCAGCAGCCAATCGCGGGAGCCTTACAATGAGCAGTTCTTC.

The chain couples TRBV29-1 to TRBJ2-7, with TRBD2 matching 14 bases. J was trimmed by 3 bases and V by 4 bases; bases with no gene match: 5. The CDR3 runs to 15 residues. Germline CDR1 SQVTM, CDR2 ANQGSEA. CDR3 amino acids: CSVGGLAGGIYEQYF. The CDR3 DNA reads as TGCAGCGTTGGAGGACTAGCGGGGGGAATCTACGAGCAGTACTTC.

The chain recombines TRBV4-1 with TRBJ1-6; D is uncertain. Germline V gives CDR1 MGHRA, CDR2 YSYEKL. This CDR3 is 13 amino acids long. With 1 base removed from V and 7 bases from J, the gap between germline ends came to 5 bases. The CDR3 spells CASSQVRNSPLHF. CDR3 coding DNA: TGCGCCAGCAGCCAAGTCAGGAATTCACCCCTCCACTTT.

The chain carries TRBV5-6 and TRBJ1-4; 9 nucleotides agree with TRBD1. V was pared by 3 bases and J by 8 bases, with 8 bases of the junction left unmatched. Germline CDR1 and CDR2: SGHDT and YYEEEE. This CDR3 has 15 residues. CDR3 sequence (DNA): TGTGCCAGCAGCTCATACAGGGGGCGAAGGGAAAAACTGTTTTTT. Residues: CASSSYRGRREKLFF.

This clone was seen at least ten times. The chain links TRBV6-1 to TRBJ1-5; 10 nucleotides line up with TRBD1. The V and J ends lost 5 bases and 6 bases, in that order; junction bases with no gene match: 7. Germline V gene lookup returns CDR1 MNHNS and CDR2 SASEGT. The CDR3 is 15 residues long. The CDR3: CASSFHGQGGQPQHF. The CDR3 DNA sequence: TGTGCCAGCAGTTTTCATGGACAGGGGGGTCAGCCCCAGCATTTT.

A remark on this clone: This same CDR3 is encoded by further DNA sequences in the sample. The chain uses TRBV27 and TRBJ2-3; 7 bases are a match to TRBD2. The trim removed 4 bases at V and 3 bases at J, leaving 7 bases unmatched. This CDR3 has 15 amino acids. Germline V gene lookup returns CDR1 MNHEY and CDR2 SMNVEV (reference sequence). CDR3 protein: CASSSASGTTDTQYF. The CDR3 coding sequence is TGTGCCAGCAGTTCGGCCAGCGGGACTACAGATACGCAGTATTTT.

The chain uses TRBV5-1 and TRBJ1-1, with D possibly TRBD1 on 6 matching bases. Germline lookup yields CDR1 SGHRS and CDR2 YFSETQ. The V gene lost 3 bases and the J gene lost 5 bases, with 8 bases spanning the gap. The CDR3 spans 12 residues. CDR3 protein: CASSSGVTEAFF. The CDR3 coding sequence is TGCGCCAGCAGCTCAGGGGTAACTGAAGCTTTCTTT.

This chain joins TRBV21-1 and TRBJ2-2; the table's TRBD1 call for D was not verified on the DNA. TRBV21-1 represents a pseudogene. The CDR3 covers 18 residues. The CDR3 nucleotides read TGTGCCAGCAGCAAAGAGGGGGACAGGGGGGTCTCTAACGGGGAGCTGTTTTTT. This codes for CASSKEGDRGVSNGELFF.

In DNA, the CDR3 is TGTGCCAGCAGCGCCGCGAGGTGGGTCTACTATGGCTACACCTTC. The encoded protein is CASSAARWVYYGYTF. The chain combines TRBV7-2 with TRBJ1-2, with unresolved D. The CDR3 contains 15 residues. CDR1 is SGHTA, CDR2 FQGNSA, per germline. V lost 5 bases, J lost 3 bases, and 16 bases lay in between. Combining the CDR3 with reference TRBV7-2 and TRBJ1-2 gives the whole variable domain GAGVSQSPSNKVTEKGKDVELRCDPISGHTALYWYRQSLGQGLEFLIYFQGNSAPDKSGLPSDRFSAERTGGSVSTLTIQRTQQEDSAVYLCASSAARWVYYGYTFGSGTRLTVV.

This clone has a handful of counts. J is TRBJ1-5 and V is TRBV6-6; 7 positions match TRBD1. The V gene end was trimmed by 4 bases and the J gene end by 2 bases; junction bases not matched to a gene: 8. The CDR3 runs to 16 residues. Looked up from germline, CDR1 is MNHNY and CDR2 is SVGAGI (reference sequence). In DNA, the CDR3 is TGTGCCAGCAGTTTTACCGGGACAGTTGGCAATCAGCCCCAGCATTTT. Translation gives CASSFTGTVGNQPQHF.

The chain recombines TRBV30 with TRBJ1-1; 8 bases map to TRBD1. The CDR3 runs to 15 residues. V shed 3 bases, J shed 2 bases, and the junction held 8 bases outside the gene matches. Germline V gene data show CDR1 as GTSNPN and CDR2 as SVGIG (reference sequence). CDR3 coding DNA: TGTGCCTGGAGCCTCGGGACAGGTGGAAACACTGAAGCTTTCTTT. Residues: CAWSLGTGGNTEAFF.

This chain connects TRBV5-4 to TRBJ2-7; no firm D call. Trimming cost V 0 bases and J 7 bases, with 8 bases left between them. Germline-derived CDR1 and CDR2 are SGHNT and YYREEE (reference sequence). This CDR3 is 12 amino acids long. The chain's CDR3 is CASSLDGREQYF. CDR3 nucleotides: TGTGCCAGCAGCTTGGACGGTCGAGAGCAGTACTTC. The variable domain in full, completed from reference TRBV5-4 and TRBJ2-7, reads ETGVTQSPTHLIKTRGQQVTLRCSSQSGHNTVSWYQQALGQGPQFIFQYYREEENGRGNFPPRFSGLQFPNYSSELNVNALELDDSALYLCASSLDGREQYFGPGTRLTVT.

CDR3 protein: CASSTRLRDTGELFF. CDR3 bases: TGTGCCAGCAGCACCCGTCTGAGGGACACCGGGGAGCTGTTTTTT. V and J are TRBV13 and TRBJ2-2, with D tentatively TRBD2 (5 bases). The CDR3 covers 15 residues. V was trimmed by 5 bases and J by 3 bases, leaving 13 bases between them. Germline V gene sequence: CDR1 PRHDT, CDR2 FYEKMQ (reference sequence).

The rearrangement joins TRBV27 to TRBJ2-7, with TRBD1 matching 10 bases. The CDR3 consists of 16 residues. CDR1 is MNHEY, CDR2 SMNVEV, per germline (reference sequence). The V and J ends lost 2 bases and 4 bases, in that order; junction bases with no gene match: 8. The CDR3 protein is CASSLGSGQGNYEQYF. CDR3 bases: TGTGCCAGCAGTTTAGGCTCGGGACAGGGGAATTACGAGCAGTACTTC.

CDR3 in DNA: TGTGCCAGCAGTCCACGACAGGGGGGTTACTCCTATAATTCACCCCTCCACTTT. This gives the protein CASSPRQGGYSYNSPLHF. The chain links TRBV27 to TRBJ1-6, with 9 bases lining up with TRBD1. Germline V gene lookup returns CDR1 MNHEY and CDR2 SMNVEV (reference sequence). J gave up 0 bases and V 5 bases, and 8 bases lay outside the gene matches. The CDR3 is 18 residues long.

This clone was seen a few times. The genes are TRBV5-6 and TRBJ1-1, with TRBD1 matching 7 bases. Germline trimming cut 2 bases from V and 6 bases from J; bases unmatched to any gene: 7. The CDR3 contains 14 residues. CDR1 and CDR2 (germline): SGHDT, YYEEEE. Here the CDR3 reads CASSLPTGTAEAFF. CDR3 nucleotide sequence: TGTGCCAGCAGCTTACCGACAGGGACGGCTGAAGCTTTCTTT.

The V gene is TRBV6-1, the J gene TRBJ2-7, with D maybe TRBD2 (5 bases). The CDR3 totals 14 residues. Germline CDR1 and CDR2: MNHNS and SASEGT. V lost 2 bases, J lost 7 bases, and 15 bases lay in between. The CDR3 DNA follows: TGTGCCAGCAGTGAACACAGCGGCCCCGGGGAGCAGTACTTC. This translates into CASSEHSGPGEQYF.

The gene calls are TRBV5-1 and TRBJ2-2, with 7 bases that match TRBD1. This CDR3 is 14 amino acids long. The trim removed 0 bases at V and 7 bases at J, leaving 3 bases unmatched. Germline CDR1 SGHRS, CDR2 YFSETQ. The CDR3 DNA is TGCGCCAGCAGCTTGGGACAGGGAAACGGGGAGCTGTTTTTT. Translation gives CASSLGQGNGELFF.

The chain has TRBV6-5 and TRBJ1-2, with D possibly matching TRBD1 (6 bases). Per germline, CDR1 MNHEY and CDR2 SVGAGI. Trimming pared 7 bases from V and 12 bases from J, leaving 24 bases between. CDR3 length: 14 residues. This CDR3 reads CASKERGTSFIHTF. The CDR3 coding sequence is TGTGCCAGCAAGGAAAGGGGGACAAGTTTTATCCACACCTTC.

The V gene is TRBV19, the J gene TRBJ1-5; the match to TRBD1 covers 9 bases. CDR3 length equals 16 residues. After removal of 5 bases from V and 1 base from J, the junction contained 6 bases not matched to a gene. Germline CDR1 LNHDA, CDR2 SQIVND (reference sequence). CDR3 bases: TGTGCCAGTAGTGAATTACAGGGGGCGAGCAATCAGCCCCAGCATTTT. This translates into CASSELQGASNQPQHF.

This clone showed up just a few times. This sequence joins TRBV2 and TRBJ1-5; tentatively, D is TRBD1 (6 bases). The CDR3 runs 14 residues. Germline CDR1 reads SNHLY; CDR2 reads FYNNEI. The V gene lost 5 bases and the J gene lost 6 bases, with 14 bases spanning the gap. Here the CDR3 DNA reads TGTGCCAGCAGTCCTGGACAGAAGCTTCAGCCCCAGCATTTT. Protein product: CASSPGQKLQPQHF.

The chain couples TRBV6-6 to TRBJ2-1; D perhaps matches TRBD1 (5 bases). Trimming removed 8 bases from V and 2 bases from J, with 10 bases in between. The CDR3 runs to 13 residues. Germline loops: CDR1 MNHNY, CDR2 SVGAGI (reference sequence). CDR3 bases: TGTGCCAGCCAGGGTGCTACCTACAATGAGCAGTTCTTC. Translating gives CASQGATYNEQFF.

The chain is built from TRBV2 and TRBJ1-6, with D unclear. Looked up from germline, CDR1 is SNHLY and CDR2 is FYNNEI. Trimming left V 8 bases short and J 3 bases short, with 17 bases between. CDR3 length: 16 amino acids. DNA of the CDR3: TGTGCCAGCGCCGGGGAGGGCGTGCTCTATAATTCACCCCTCCACTTT. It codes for CASAGEGVLYNSPLHF.

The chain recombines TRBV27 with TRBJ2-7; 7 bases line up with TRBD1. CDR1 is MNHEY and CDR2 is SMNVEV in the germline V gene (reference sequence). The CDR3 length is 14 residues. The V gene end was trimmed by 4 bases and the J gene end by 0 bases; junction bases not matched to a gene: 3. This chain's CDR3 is CASSSGGLSYEQYF. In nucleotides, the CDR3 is TGTGCCAGCAGTTCAGGGGGTCTCTCCTACGAGCAGTACTTC.

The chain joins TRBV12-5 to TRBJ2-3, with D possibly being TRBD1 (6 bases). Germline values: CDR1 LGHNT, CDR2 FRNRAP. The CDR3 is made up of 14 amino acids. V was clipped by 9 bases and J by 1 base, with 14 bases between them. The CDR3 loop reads CASGPGDRTDTQYF. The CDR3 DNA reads TGTGCTAGCGGCCCAGGGGATCGCACAGATACGCAGTATTTT.

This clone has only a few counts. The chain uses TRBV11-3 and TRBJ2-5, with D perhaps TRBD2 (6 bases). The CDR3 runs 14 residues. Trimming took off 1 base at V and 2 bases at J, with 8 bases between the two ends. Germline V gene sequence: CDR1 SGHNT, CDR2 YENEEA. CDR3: CASSLVAVQETQYF. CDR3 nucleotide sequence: TGTGCCAGCAGCTTAGTAGCGGTACAAGAGACCCAGTACTTC.

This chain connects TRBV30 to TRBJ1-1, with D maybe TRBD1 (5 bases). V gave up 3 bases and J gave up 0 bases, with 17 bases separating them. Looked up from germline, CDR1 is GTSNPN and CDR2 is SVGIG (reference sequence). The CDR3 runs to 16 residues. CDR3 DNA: TGTGCCTGGAGGATGGGGGGTTCGGCTCTGAACACTGAAGCTTTCTTT. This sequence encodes CAWRMGGSALNTEAFF.

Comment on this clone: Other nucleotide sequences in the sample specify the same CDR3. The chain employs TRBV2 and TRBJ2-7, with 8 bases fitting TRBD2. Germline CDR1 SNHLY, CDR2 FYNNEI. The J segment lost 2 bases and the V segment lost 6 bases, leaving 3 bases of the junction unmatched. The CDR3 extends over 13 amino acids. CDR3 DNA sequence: TGTGCCAGCAGCGATAGCGGGGCCTACGAGCAGTACTTC. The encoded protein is CASSDSGAYEQYF.

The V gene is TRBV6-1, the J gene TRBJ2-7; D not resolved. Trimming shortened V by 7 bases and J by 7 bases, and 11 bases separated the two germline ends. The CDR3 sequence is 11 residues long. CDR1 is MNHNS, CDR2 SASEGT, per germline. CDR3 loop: CASKELTEQYF. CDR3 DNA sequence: TGTGCCAGCAAGGAACTGACTGAGCAGTACTTC.